The 2 T cell receptor beta chains listed next were all sequenced from one sample in a study of beta chain features in type 1 diabetes. Notes on the study in general: The study found moderately but significantly shorter TCRB CDR3s in all four CD4+ subsets of Type 1 diabetes patients.

No cognate antigen is known for these TCRs. The investigators reverse transcribed all of the isolated RNA, so they sequenced expressed TCRB transcripts. Only in-frame clones appear in the TCRdb table, and some are missing; sequencing was by immunoSEQ multiplex PCR. This table has some 350,000 clones, roughly a tenth appearing once. Sequencing used central memory CD4+ T cells from blood. These receptors all stem from a man aged 25-45 years with type 1 diabetes.

This chain links TRBV5-1 with TRBJ2-2; D gene ambiguous. Germline-derived CDR1 and CDR2 are SGHRS and YFSETQ. The ends were cut back, 5 bases at V and 4 bases at J, with 18 bases in the middle. This CDR3 comprises 16 residues. CDR3 region: CASRQSGGVLTGELFF. The CDR3 bases are TGCGCCAGCAGACAATCGGGTGGGGTCCTCACCGGGGAGCTGTTTTTT.

This clone was recorded a few times. The genes are TRBV4-1 and TRBJ1-5, with D possibly TRBD1 on 5 matching bases. The CDR3 loop spans 18 amino acids. Trimming left V 0 bases short and J 4 bases short, with 19 bases between. Germline V gives CDR1 MGHRA, CDR2 YSYEKL. The CDR3 spells CASSQERITRGRNQPQHF. Written as DNA, the CDR3 is TGCGCCAGCAGCCAAGAGAGGATTACTCGGGGGAGAAATCAGCCCCAGCATTTT.